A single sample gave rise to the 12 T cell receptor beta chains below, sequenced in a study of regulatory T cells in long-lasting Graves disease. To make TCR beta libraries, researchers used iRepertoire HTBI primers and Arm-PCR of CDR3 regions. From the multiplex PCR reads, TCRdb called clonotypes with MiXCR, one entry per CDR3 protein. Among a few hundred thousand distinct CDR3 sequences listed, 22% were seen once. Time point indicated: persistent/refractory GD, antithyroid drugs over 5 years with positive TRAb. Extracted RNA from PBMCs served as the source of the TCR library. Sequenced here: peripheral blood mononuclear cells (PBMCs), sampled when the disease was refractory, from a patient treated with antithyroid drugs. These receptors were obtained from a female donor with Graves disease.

CDR3 nucleotide sequence: TGCGCCAGCAGCCGTGGATCCGGGACAGGGCCCATGAACACTGAAGCTTTCTTT. It specifies CASSRGSGTGPMNTEAFF. The chain combines TRBV4-1 with TRBJ1-1, with 9 nucleotides matching TRBD1. The J segment lost 0 bases and the V segment lost 4 bases, leaving 12 bases of the junction unmatched. The CDR3 sequence is 18 residues long. Germline loops: CDR1 MGHRA, CDR2 YSYEKL.

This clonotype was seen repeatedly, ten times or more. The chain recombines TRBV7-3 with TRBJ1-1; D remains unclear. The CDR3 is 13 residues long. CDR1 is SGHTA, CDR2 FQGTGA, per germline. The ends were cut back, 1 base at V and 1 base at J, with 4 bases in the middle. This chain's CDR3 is CASSLIANTEAFF. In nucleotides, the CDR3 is TGTGCCAGCAGCTTAATTGCGAACACTGAAGCTTTCTTT.

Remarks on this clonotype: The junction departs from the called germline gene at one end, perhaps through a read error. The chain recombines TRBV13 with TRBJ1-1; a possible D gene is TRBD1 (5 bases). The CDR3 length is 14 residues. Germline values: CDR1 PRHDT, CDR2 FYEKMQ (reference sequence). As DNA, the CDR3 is TGTGCCAGCAGCCGTATGACAGTATTGCCTGAAGCCTTCTTT. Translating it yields CASSRMTVLPEAFF.

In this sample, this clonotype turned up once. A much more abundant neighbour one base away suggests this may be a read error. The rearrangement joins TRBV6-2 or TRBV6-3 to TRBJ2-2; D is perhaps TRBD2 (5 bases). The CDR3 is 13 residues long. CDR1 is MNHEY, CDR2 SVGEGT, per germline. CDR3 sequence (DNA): TGTGCCAGCAGCGCGGACGGAACCGGGAAGCTGTTTTTT. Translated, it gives CASSADGTGKLFF.

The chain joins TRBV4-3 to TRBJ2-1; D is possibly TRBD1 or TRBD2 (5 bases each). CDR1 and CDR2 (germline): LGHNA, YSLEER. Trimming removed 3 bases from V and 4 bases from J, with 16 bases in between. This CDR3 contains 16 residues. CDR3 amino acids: CASSQAGRGVYNEQFF. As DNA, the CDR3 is TGCGCCAGCAGCCAGGCAGGGAGAGGAGTTTACAATGAGCAGTTCTTC.

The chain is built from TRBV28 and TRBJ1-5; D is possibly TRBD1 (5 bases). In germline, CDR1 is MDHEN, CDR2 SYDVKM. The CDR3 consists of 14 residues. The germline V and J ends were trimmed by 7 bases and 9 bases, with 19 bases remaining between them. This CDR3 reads CASIQGGAEGPQHF. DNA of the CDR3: TGTGCCAGCATTCAAGGAGGGGCAGAGGGGCCCCAGCATTTT.

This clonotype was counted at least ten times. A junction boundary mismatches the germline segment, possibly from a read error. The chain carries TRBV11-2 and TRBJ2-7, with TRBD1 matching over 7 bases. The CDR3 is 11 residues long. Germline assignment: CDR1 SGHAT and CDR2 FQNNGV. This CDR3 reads CASSQRQGRHF. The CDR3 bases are TGTGCCAGCAGCCAGAGACAGGGAAGGCACTTC.

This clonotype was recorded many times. CDR3 loop: CASSVRQESWTEAFF. The CDR3 region has the DNA TGTGCCAGCAGCGTGAGACAGGAATCGTGGACTGAAGCTTTCTTT. This chain links TRBV11-2 with TRBJ1-1; TRBD1 might be the D (6 bases). V gave up 5 bases and J gave up 5 bases, with 18 bases separating them. In germline, CDR1 is SGHAT, CDR2 FQNNGV. The CDR3 sequence is 15 residues long.

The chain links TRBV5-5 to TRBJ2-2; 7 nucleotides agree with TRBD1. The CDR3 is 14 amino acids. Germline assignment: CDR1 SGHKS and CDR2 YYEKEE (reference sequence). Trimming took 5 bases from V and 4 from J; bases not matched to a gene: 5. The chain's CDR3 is CASRPGQTTGELFF. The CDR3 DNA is TGTGCCAGCAGACCGGGACAGACCACCGGGGAGCTGTTTTTT.

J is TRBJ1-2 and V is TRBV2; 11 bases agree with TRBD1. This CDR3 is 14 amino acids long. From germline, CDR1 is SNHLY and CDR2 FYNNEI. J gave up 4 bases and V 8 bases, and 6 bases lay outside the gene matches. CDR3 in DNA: TGTGCCAGCGGACAGGGGGCCGCGTCCTATGGCTACACCTTC. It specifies CASGQGAASYGYTF.

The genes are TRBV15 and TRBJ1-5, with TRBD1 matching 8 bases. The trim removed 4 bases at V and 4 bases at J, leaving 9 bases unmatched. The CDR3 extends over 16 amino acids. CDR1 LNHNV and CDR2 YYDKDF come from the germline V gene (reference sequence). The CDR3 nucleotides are TGTGCCACCAGCAACGGTCGGACAGGGAAGAATCAGCCCCAGCATTTT. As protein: CATSNGRTGKNQPQHF. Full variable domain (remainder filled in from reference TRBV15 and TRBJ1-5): DAMVIQNPRYQVTQFGKPVTLSCSQTLNHNVMYWYQQKSSQAPKLLFHYYDKDFNNEADTPDNFQSRRPNTSFCFLDIRSPGLGDTAMYLCATSNGRTGKNQPQHFGDGTRLSIL.

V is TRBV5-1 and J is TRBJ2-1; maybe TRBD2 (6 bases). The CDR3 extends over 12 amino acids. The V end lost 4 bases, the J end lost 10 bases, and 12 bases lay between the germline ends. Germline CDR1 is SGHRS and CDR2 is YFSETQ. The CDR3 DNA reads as TGCGCCAGCAGCGATTTGGCGGGAGAGCAGTTCTTC. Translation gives CASSDLAGEQFF.